This entry is about one T cell receptor (beta chain). Its antigen is currently unknown. Trimming removed 4 bases from V and 6 bases from J, with 22 bases in between. CDR1 and CDR2 (germline): GTSNPN, SVGIG (reference sequence). The length of the CDR3 is 16 residues. This sample stems from a study of T cell repertoires in cytomegalovirus infection. Turning to the study itself: Indications came from public TCR beta signatures; they pointed to CMV infection and to a matching HLA type. Findings and limits, study-wide: Dominating the ex vivo response were HLA-C-restricted CMV-specific TCR beta clonotypes.

TCRdb itself ran the reads through MiXCR, one entry per CDR3 protein. This sample has approximately 140,000 distinct CDR3 sequences, with roughly 6.5% found just once. The clonotype originates from a human donor in good health (CMV status not recorded). Some clones in this sample may be carry-over from other donors' samples. Material for sequencing was PBMCs. The V call is TRBV30, the J call TRBJ1-3; D gene unclear. The CDR3 here is CAWTPARTFSTNTIYF. The CDR3, as DNA: TGTGCCTGGACCCCGGCGCGGACCTTCTCGACAAACACCATATATTTT.